Shown below are 11 T cell receptor beta chains from a single sample sequenced in a study of T cells in Graves' hyperthyroidism and ophthalmopathy. Researchers amplified the TCR beta CDR3 regions from RNA transcripts. A set of HTBI primers served as the primers for a first-round RT-PCR of the TCR CDR3. Each CDR3 protein gets one entry after TCRdb re-called the multiplex PCR reads with MiXCR. The table shows about 680,000 distinct CDR3 sequences, with around a third occurring only once. The sample consisted of blood. Every receptor here comes from a woman in her 40s with Graves' hyperthyroidism.

The table lists this clonotype with many counts. V is TRBV29-1 and J is TRBJ2-7, with TRBD2 as a possible D gene (6 bases). V gave up 6 bases and J gave up 2 bases, with 23 bases separating them. Germline values: CDR1 SQVTM, CDR2 ANQGSEA. The CDR3 runs 16 residues. CDR3 protein: CSVVFWRGGGAYEQYF. CDR3 DNA: TGCAGCGTGGTTTTTTGGAGGGGCGGTGGGGCCTACGAGCAGTACTTC.

The sample holds many counts of this clonotype. The rearrangement links TRBV19 to TRBJ1-1, with D hard to call. V was pared by 3 bases and J by 0 bases, with 8 bases between. Germline lookup yields CDR1 LNHDA and CDR2 SQIVND (reference sequence). The CDR3 is 14 amino acids. CDR3 in amino acids: CASSISGVNTEAFF. CDR3 bases: TGTGCCAGTAGTATTTCGGGTGTGAACACTGAAGCTTTCTTT.

This clonotype was seen many times. The chain employs TRBV7-3 and TRBJ2-2; no definite D call. This CDR3 comprises 14 residues. The V gene lost 6 bases and the J gene lost 0 bases, with 8 bases spanning the gap. Per germline, CDR1 SGHTA and CDR2 FQGTGA. The CDR3 protein is CASRSGSNTGELFF. The CDR3, as DNA: TGTGCCAGCAGGTCCGGGTCGAACACCGGGGAGCTGTTTTTT.

V gene TRBV25-1 combines with J gene TRBJ1-1; possibly TRBD1 for D (5 bases). This CDR3 is built from 17 residues. V was shortened by 5 bases and J by 0 bases, with 19 bases between the two germline ends. Germline V lookup: CDR1 MGHDK, CDR2 SYGVNS. For the CDR3, the DNA is TGTGCCAGCAGTTACGCCTTGGGGACGGGGATGAACACTGAAGCTTTCTTT. Translating gives CASSYALGTGMNTEAFF.

This clonotype appeared once. V and J are TRBV6-5 and TRBJ2-7; 8 bases align to TRBD1. Germline V gives CDR1 MNHEY, CDR2 SVGAGI. The junction had 8 bases not matched to a gene; V was cut back by 1 base and J by 3 bases. CDR3 length: 16 amino acids. The CDR3 loop reads CASSYLVGQGNYEQYF. For the CDR3, the DNA is TGTGCCAGCAGTTACTTAGTTGGACAGGGTAACTACGAGCAGTACTTC.

The sample holds a few counts of this clonotype. The chain carries TRBV10-3 and TRBJ1-5, with D perhaps matching TRBD1 (5 bases). The CDR3 totals 15 residues. Germline CDR1 is ENHRY and CDR2 is SYGVKD. V lost 4 bases and J lost 9, with 19 bases in between. For the CDR3, the DNA is TGTGCCATCAGTGGGTTACCGACAGACAATGGGCCCCAGCATTTT. This codes for CAISGLPTDNGPQHF.

CDR3 sequence: CASRHRQGKREKLFF. In DNA, the CDR3 is TGTGCCAGCAGACATCGACAGGGGAAAAGGGAAAAACTGTTTTTT. The chain is built from TRBV28 and TRBJ1-4, with 8 bases fitting TRBD1. Germline V gene sequence: CDR1 MDHEN, CDR2 SYDVKM. V was clipped by 6 bases and J by 8 bases; unmatched bases: 11. There are 15 residues in the CDR3.

There are a few counts of this clonotype. The genes are TRBV19 and TRBJ2-5; 13 bases map to TRBD2. Losses at the gene ends were 5 bases for V and 5 bases for J; bases not matched to a gene: 8. The germline gives CDR1 LNHDA, CDR2 SQIVND (reference sequence). The CDR3 has 16 residues. In DNA form, the CDR3 reads TGTGCCAGTAGTTCACCGGGACTAGCGGGGCGGGAGACCCAGTACTTC. Translating it yields CASSSPGLAGRETQYF.

CDR3 in amino acids: CASSAPLNGNQPQHF. CDR3 DNA sequence: TGTGCCAGCAGTGCGCCATTAAACGGCAATCAGCCCCAGCATTTT. The chain is built from TRBV6-1 and TRBJ1-5; D gene uncertain. There are 15 residues in the CDR3. V dropped 4 bases and J dropped 2 bases, with 12 bases sitting between them. Germline loops: CDR1 MNHNS, CDR2 SASEGT.

This clonotype was seen ten or more times. V is TRBV2 and J is TRBJ1-3; D unresolved. Trimming cost V 3 bases and J 2 bases, with 8 bases left between them. Germline values: CDR1 SNHLY, CDR2 FYNNEI. The CDR3 loop spans 14 amino acids. The CDR3 sequence: CASSEGLAGNTIYF. In nucleotides, the CDR3 is TGTGCCAGCAGTGAGGGGTTGGCTGGAAACACCATATATTTT. Looking up the rest from reference TRBV2 and TRBJ1-3 gives the full variable domain: EPEVTQTPSHQVTQMGQEVILRCVPISNHLYFYWYRQILGQKVEFLVSFYNNEISEKSEIFDDQFSVERPDGSNFTLKIRSTKLEDSAMYFCASSEGLAGNTIYFGEGSWLTVV.

The gene calls are TRBV29-1 and TRBJ2-5; 9 nucleotides align to TRBD2. Germline loops: CDR1 SQVTM, CDR2 ANQGSEA. The CDR3 runs 14 residues. Germline trimming cut 6 bases from V and 0 bases from J; bases unmatched to any gene: 5. CDR3 sequence: CSVRASGNQETQYF. Here the CDR3 DNA reads TGCAGCGTGAGGGCTAGCGGGAACCAAGAGACCCAGTACTTC.